The clone carrying this T cell receptor (beta chain) was counted a few times. What it recognizes is unknown. The time point was: sample taken at primary tumor resection. Donors were some 72 untreated early-stage non-small cell lung cancer patients. The authors sequenced whole RNA from tumor, nontumor lung or frozen PBMC without sorting. This entry belongs to a study of spatial heterogeneity in lung cancer. Findings of the study overall: At resection, ubiquitous expanded tumor TCRs appeared in blood more than at follow-up.

V shed 6 bases, J shed 3 bases, and the junction held 6 bases outside the gene matches. The CDR3 is 13 amino acids. The germline gives CDR1 DFQATT, CDR2 SNEGSKA (reference sequence). In the library, each TCR cDNA molecule bore its own unique molecular identifier. TCRdb re-analysed the 5' RACE reads in MiXCR, keeping a single row per CDR3 protein. The table includes tens of thousands of distinct CDR3 sequences, under 8% detected once. The sample in question was PBMCs, obtained at surgery. This clonotype was obtained from a female donor with early-stage non-small cell lung cancer. The chain combines TRBV20-1 with TRBJ1-1, with 8 bases identical to TRBD1. The CDR3 protein is CSARTGMDTEAFF. CDR3 coding DNA: TGCAGTGCCCGGACAGGGATGGACACTGAAGCTTTCTTT.